This TCR beta chain originates from a study of T-cell reconstitution after alpha-beta-depleted transplantation in children. The CDR3 loop spans 15 amino acids. Germline values: CDR1 KGHSY, CDR2 FQNENV. The V gene lost 3 bases and the J gene lost 2 bases, with 14 bases spanning the gap. Researchers prepared the TCRbeta library using unique molecular identifiers, the study reports. MiXCR, run by TCRdb on the PCR reads, gives a single entry per CDR3 protein. The sample contains roughly 500,000 distinct CDR3 sequences, approximately 32% of which appear only once. This sample comprised PBMCs from the stem cell graft donor, obtained from the stem cell graft. The chain combines TRBV16 with TRBJ2-7; D gene unclear. The clonotype comes from a human donor who donated a stem cell graft to a child with aplastic anemia. The CDR3 sequence: CASSQPDDLAYEQYF. The CDR3 DNA reads as TGTGCCAGCAGCCAGCCTGATGACCTAGCCTACGAGCAGTACTTC.